Listed below are T cell receptor beta chains from one sample, sequenced in a study of CD8+CD57+ T cells in acquired aplastic anemia. TCRdb independently ran MiXCR on the reads; one entry per CDR3 protein. The repertoire has 110,000 or so distinct CDR3 sequences, roughly 55% of them found once; the top ten carry around 29%. The sequenced sample was sorted CD4+, CD8+, or CD8+CD57+ T cells (not recorded which) from PBMCs. Source of these receptors: a human donor with aplastic anemia. The CDR3 runs from the conserved cysteine through the conserved F or W. The D gene is left open where the match is weak. For some rows the clone size is stated as once, few or many, or as a class when expanded; others skip it.

size,J,D,V,DNA,CDR3
many,TRBJ2-5,.,TRBV2,TGTGCCACACAGGCAAAGAAAGAGACCCAGTACTTC,CATQAKKETQYF
.,TRBJ1-6,.,TRBV24-1,TGTGCCACCGGTATTCGTGGGGACCCCCTCCACTTT,CATGIRGDPLHF
few,TRBJ2-2,.,TRBV7-6,TGTGCCAGCAGCTACAGTCCCACCGGGGAGCTGTTTTTT,CASSYSPTGELFF
many,TRBJ1-2,.,TRBV5-4,TGTGCCAGCAGCCGGCGGTCAGACAGAAGCTATGGCTACACCTTC,CASSRRSDRSYGYTF
.,TRBJ2-1,.,TRBV2,TGTGCCAGCAGTGAAGCGCCCGGGTTCAATAATGAGCAGTTCTTC,CASSEAPGFNNEQFF
few,TRBJ2-7,.,TRBV7-8,TGTGCCAGCAGCTTAAATAGCGAGCAGTACTTC,CASSLNSEQYF
.,TRBJ2-3,.,TRBV2,TGTGCCAGCCTACGTGAGGCGACAGATACGCAGTATTTT,CASLREATDTQYF
few,TRBJ1-2,.,TRBV6-1,TGTGCCAGCAGCCGAGGCGGACTCCAAAACAGGGGCTACACCTTC,CASSRGGLQNRGYTF
.,TRBJ1-1,.,TRBV10-3,TGTGCCATCAGGGGGGACGGATGGGACGAAGCTTTCTTT,CAIRGDGWDEAFF
.,TRBJ2-1,.,TRBV10-2,TGCGCCAGCAGAGATCCTGATGTCCCACAGTTCTTC,CASRDPDVPQFF
.,TRBJ2-7,.,TRBV7-8,TGTGCCAGCAGCCGCCCTGGAAACGAGCAGTACTTC,CASSRPGNEQYF
once,TRBJ2-6,.,TRBV5-6,TGTGCCAGCAGGGACGGAAGCTCTGGGGCCAACGTCCTGACTTTC,CASRDGSSGANVLTF
.,TRBJ2-6,.,TRBV15,TGTGCCACCAGCAGAGATAGTCGGGACGGGGCCAACGTCCTGACTTTC,CATSRDSRDGANVLTF
.,TRBJ2-7,.,TRBV10-3,TGTGCCATCAGCGAGGTACAGCTTTCCCCCTACGAGCAGTACTTC,CAISEVQLSPYEQYF
few,TRBJ2-7,.,TRBV2,TGTGCCAGCAGTGAGGTTGACAGCAACTCCTCCTCGGCACCTGACCGGGACTTC,CASSEVDSNSSSAPDRDF
.,TRBJ1-1,.,TRBV9,TGTGCCAGCAGCGTAGTAGATGGGACTGAAGCTTTCTTT,CASSVVDGTEAFF
.,TRBJ2-2,.,TRBV27,TGTGCCAGCAGTTTATCACACAGGGTTACGGCCGGGGAGCTGTTTTTT,CASSLSHRVTAGELFF
many,TRBJ1-5,TRBD1,TRBV10-3,TGTGCCATCAGTCCCGGACAGGGGCGGGATCAGCCCCAGCATTTT,CAISPGQGRDQPQHF
.,TRBJ2-7,TRBD1,TRBV20-1,TGCAGTGCTAATTGGAACGGACAGGGGGCATACGAGCAGTACTTC,CSANWNGQGAYEQYF
.,TRBJ1-1,.,TRBV20-1,TGCAGTGCCATTGGGCAGGGCACTGAAGCTTTCTTT,CSAIGQGTEAFF
.,TRBJ1-2,.,TRBV2,TGTGCCAGCAGTGTCTTCTCAGGGTATGGCTACACCTTC,CASSVFSGYGYTF
.,TRBJ2-3,.,TRBV10-3,TGTGCCATCAGTCTCTCGACTAGCACAGATACGCAGTATTTT,CAISLSTSTDTQYF
few,TRBJ2-2,.,TRBV19,TGTGCCAGTAGTATCCAAGTTTTTGTCCGGGACGGAGAACAGAGCACCGGGGAGCTGTTTTTT,CASSIQVFVRDGEQSTGELFF
.,TRBJ2-3,TRBD1,TRBV10-3,TGTGCCATCTCGGACAGGAGGCAGACAGATACGCAGTATTTT,CAISDRRQTDTQYF
.,TRBJ2-2,.,TRBV12-3/TRBV12-4,TGTGCCAGCAGCTCGACAACGAGACGCACCGGGGAGCTGTTTTTT,CASSSTTRRTGELFF
few,TRBJ1-2,.,TRBV28,TGTGCCACAGGAGGAGGGGCGGGGGAGGCGCGGACTATGTTGGTACACACCTTC,CATGGGAGEARTMLVHTF
.,TRBJ2-3,TRBD2,TRBV10-3,TGTGCCATCAGTGACCCCGGGACTAGCGATACGCAGTATTTT,CAISDPGTSDTQYF
.,TRBJ1-2,.,TRBV20-1,TGCAGTGCTTGGGGGGACCGTAACTATGGCTACACCTTC,CSAWGDRNYGYTF
few,TRBJ2-2,TRBD1,TRBV7-9,TGTGCCAGCAGCTTCCCGACAGGGGGCAACACCGGGGAGCTGTTTTTT,CASSFPTGGNTGELFF
.,TRBJ1-2,.,TRBV9,TGTGCCAGCAGCTCCAGGGCAGGTTCCTATGGCTACACCTTC,CASSSRAGSYGYTF
.,TRBJ1-5,.,TRBV19,TGTGCCAGTAGTACCACAGGGTATAGCAATCAGCCCCAGCATTTT,CASSTTGYSNQPQHF
few,TRBJ1-2,.,TRBV7-2,TGTGCCAGCAGCTTAGGAACCAGGATTATCGACTACACCTTC,CASSLGTRIIDYTF
.,TRBJ2-3,.,TRBV19,TGTGCCAGTAGTAAGCCGCTTAGCACAGATACGCAGTATTTT,CASSKPLSTDTQYF
.,TRBJ2-2,.,TRBV9,TGTGCCAGCAGCCCCTTGGGCGGGGAGCTGTTTTTT,CASSPLGGELFF
.,TRBJ1-1,TRBD1,TRBV30,TGTGCCTGGAGACAGGGGAGCACTGAAGCTTTCTTT,CAWRQGSTEAFF
.,TRBJ2-7,.,TRBV7-2,TGTGCCAGCAGCTTCCTAGACAGCTTTACCTACGAGCAGTACTTC,CASSFLDSFTYEQYF
.,TRBJ1-6,.,TRBV6-9,TGTGCCAGCAGTTACGGGGCAGATCTGGGGTCACCCCTCCACTTC,CASSYGADLGSPLHF
.,TRBJ2-1,.,TRBV19,TGTGCCAGTAGTATTTGGGGTACTAGCTCCTACAATGAGCAGTTCTTC,CASSIWGTSSYNEQFF
few,TRBJ2-7,.,TRBV27,TGTGCCAGTAAAGAGTTTAACTCCTACGAGCAGTACTTC,CASKEFNSYEQYF
few,TRBJ1-1,.,TRBV20-1,TGCAGTGCTAGTCGACGCGAGCTGGGGAACACTGAAGCTTTCTTT,CSASRRELGNTEAFF
few,TRBJ2-2,.,TRBV14,TGTGCCAGCAGCCAAGACTGGGGGGGCTGGAACACCGGGGAGCTGTTTTTT,CASSQDWGGWNTGELFF
many,TRBJ2-7,.,TRBV2,TGTGCCAGCAGTGAAGGGCACCTTGACTACGAGCAGTACTTC,CASSEGHLDYEQYF
many,TRBJ1-2,TRBD1,TRBV19,TGTGCCAGTAGTTATGCGACAGGGGGCGTCTATGGCTACACCTTC,CASSYATGGVYGYTF
.,TRBJ1-2,.,TRBV2,TGTGCCAGCAGTTTTGTGGGAACAGACTATGGCTACACCTTC,CASSFVGTDYGYTF
.,TRBJ1-2,.,TRBV20-1,TGCAGTGCTAGATCGTCAGGAGACTATGGCTACACCTTC,CSARSSGDYGYTF
.,TRBJ1-1,.,TRBV7-3,TGTGCCAGCAGCTTAACAGGGGTTCTGAACACTGAAGCTTTCTTT,CASSLTGVLNTEAFF
many,TRBJ1-6,.,TRBV6-6,TGTGCCAGCAGTTACACCACAACATTCTCCAGGGCCTCACCCCTCCACTTT,CASSYTTTFSRASPLHF
.,TRBJ1-4,.,TRBV6-5,TGTGCCAGCAGTTACAGTCTGGCGGCAGGAGATCGTGAAAAACTGTTTTTT,CASSYSLAAGDREKLFF
.,TRBJ1-2,.,TRBV4-1,TGCGCCAGCAGCCAAGAAGTACTCACGGACTCAGGCTACACCTTC,CASSQEVLTDSGYTF
.,TRBJ2-7,.,TRBV20-1,TGCAGTGCTAGAGATAGTAGGGCGGCAGAGTACGAGCAGTACTTC,CSARDSRAAEYEQYF